This TCR beta chain was recovered during a study of neurological immune-mediated disorders. Regarding this clonotype: Germline is not matched at one junction end, which may reflect a read error.

The CDR3 contains 15 residues. Germline V gene sequence: CDR1 SGHRS, CDR2 YFSETQ. One entry per CDR3 protein, called by TCRdb with MiXCR from the 5' RACE reads. The sample has tens of thousands of distinct CDR3 sequences, 4.5% to 5.5% seen once. Unsorted libraries were prepared from 2 million PBMCs that had been stored at -80 C. The V gene is TRBV5-1, the J gene TRBJ1-6; TRBD1 aligns across 7 bases. This sequence originates from a young man with multiple sclerosis. The sample consisted of PBMCs. The CDR3 here is CASSFTGEDNSPLNF. The CDR3 bases are TGCGCCAGCAGCTTTACAGGGGAGGATAATTCACCCCTCAACTTT.